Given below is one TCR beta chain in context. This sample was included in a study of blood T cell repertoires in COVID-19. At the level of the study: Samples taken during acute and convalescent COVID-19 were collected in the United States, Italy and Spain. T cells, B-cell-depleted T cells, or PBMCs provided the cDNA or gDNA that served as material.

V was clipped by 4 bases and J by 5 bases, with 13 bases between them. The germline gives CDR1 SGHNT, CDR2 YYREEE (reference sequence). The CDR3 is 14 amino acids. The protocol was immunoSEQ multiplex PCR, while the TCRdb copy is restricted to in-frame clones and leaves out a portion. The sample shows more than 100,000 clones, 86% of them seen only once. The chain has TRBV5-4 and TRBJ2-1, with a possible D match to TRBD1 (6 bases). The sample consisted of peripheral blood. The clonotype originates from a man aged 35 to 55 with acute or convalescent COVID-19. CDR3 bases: TGTGCCAGCAGCCCTGTGGGGGCCCACAATGAGCAGTTCTTC. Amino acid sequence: CASSPVGAHNEQFF.